The rows below give T cell receptor beta chains drawn from one sample of a study of beta chain features in type 1 diabetes. Sequencing used immunoSEQ multiplex PCR; TCRdb keeps in-frame clones, though not all of them. The data hold hundreds of thousands of clones, with roughly 12% observed a single time. The sequencing input was naive CD4+ T cells from blood. These receptors were obtained from a man between 18 and 35 years old with type 1 diabetes. The CDR3 runs from the conserved cysteine through the conserved F or W. Each record gives: CDR3 length, J gene, D gene, clone size, V gene, CDR3 protein, CDR3 DNA. The D gene is left open where the match is weak. The listing skips clone size in some rows; elsewhere it reads once, few, many or a size class.

>16|TRBJ1-1|.|.|TRBV30
CASHAGGALRNTEAFF
TGTGCCTCCCACGCCGGGGGGGCGCTTAGGAACACTGAAGCTTTCTTT
>14|TRBJ2-4|.|.|TRBV11-2
CASTPPSIKNIQYF
TGTGCCAGCACCCCGCCATCAATCAAAAACATTCAGTACTTC
>13|TRBJ1-5|.|.|TRBV19
CASSIDSRRPQHF
TGTGCCAGTAGTATAGATTCGCGAAGGCCCCAGCATTTT
>13|TRBJ1-1|.|few|TRBV30
CAWTLPGERGSFF
TGTGCCTGGACATTACCGGGAGAAAGGGGGTCTTTCTTT
>15|TRBJ1-5|TRBD1|.|TRBV7-2
CASSWYRGIGQPQHF
TGTGCCAGCAGTTGGTACAGGGGGATCGGGCAGCCCCAGCATTTT
>11|TRBJ2-3|.|.|TRBV2
CASLSTDTQYF
TGTGCCAGCCTTTCCACAGATACGCAGTATTTT
>12|TRBJ1-2|.|few|TRBV30
CAWSLYGPGYTF
TGTGCCTGGAGCCTATATGGTCCTGGCTACACCTTC
>13|TRBJ2-7|.|few|TRBV25-1
CASSDRRRYEQYF
TGTGCCAGCAGTGACCGACGGAGATACGAGCAGTACTTC
>15|TRBJ1-1|.|.|TRBV6-1
CASSELGAMNTEAFF
TGTGCCAGCAGTGAATTAGGGGCTATGAACACTGAAGCTTTCTTT
>12|TRBJ2-3|.|once|TRBV6-5
CASSYLQGTQYF
TGTGCCAGCAGTTACTTACAGGGTACGCAGTATTTT
>15|TRBJ1-3|.|few|TRBV18
CASSPLGTLGNTIYF
TGTGCCAGCTCACCATTGGGGACACTTGGAAACACCATATATTTT
>13|TRBJ2-7|.|few|TRBV19
CASSIEGPYEQYF
TGTGCCAGTAGTATTGAGGGACCTTACGAGCAGTACTTC
>15|TRBJ1-1|.|few|TRBV27
CASSSIIGGSPRAFF
TGTGCCAGCAGTTCCATTATCGGTGGCAGCCCGAGGGCTTTCTTT
>14|TRBJ1-1|.|.|TRBV15
CATSRDRESTEAFF
TGTGCCACCAGCAGAGACAGGGAAAGCACTGAAGCTTTCTTT
>13|TRBJ1-1|.|few|TRBV6-4
CASSARTNTEAFF
TGTGCCAGCTCGGCCAGAACGAACACTGAAGCTTTCTTT
>14|TRBJ2-1|.|.|TRBV27
CASSSQDGNNEQFF
TGTGCCAGCAGTTCCCAGGACGGGAACAATGAGCAGTTCTTC
>12|TRBJ1-2|.|.|TRBV28
CASSLQFYGYTF
TGTGCCAGCAGTTTACAGTTTTATGGCTACACCTTC
>15|TRBJ2-1|.|.|TRBV14
CASSHRLIGNNEQFF
TGTGCCAGCAGCCACCGCTTGATCGGGAACAATGAGCAGTTCTTC
>13|TRBJ2-5|.|.|TRBV29-1
CSTDRDPAETQYF
TGCAGCACTGACCGGGACCCCGCCGAGACCCAGTACTTC
>15|TRBJ1-1|.|few|TRBV18
CASSPDWRRDTEAFF
TGTGCCAGCTCACCGGATTGGCGCCGGGACACTGAAGCTTTCTTT
>13|TRBJ1-5|.|.|TRBV5-1
CASSPESNQPQHF
TGCGCCAGCAGCCCCGAAAGCAATCAGCCCCAGCATTTT
>12|TRBJ2-1|.|.|TRBV6-1
CASAWGHNEQFF
TGTGCCAGTGCGTGGGGTCACAATGAGCAGTTCTTC
>18|TRBJ1-1|.|few|TRBV29-1
CSVPSPTQGQFMNTEAFF
TGCAGCGTTCCTTCGCCTACACAAGGCCAATTCATGAACACTGAAGCTTTCTTT
>15|TRBJ2-7|TRBD2|.|TRBV7-3
CASSPRGGSSYEQYF
TGTGCCAGCAGCCCCCGCGGGGGGTCCTCCTACGAGCAGTACTTC
>12|TRBJ2-7|TRBD1|.|TRBV27
CASRDRVLDWYF
TGTGCCAGCCGGGACAGGGTGTTAGATTGGTACTTC
>17|TRBJ2-7|.|.|TRBV2
CASSPRVIFGPSYEQYF
TGTGCCAGCAGCCCCAGGGTTATCTTTGGACCCTCCTACGAGCAGTACTTC
>11|TRBJ2-7|.|few|TRBV30
CAWGRGYEQYF
TGTGCCTGGGGCCGGGGGTACGAGCAGTACTTC
>14|TRBJ1-4|.|few|TRBV7-9
CASSLVTSNEKLFF
TGTGCCAGCAGCTTAGTCACATCCAATGAAAAACTGTTTTTT
>15|TRBJ2-2|.|.|TRBV25-1
CASSPPWRDTGELFF
TGTGCCAGCAGTCCCCCTTGGAGGGACACCGGGGAGCTGTTTTTT
>14|TRBJ2-3|TRBD1|.|TRBV10-3
CAISGTGAADTQYF
TGTGCCATCAGTGGAACAGGGGCGGCAGATACGCAGTATTTT
>13|TRBJ2-1|TRBD1|.|TRBV10-2
CASKDRAYNEQFF
TGCGCCAGCAAGGACAGGGCATACAATGAGCAGTTCTTC
>14|TRBJ2-1|.|.|TRBV18
CASSPSRTHNEQFF
TGTGCCAGCTCACCATCCAGGACTCACAATGAGCAGTTCTTC
>15|TRBJ2-2|TRBD1|few|TRBV5-1
CASSWDRPNTGELFF
TGCGCCAGCAGCTGGGACAGGCCGAACACCGGGGAGCTGTTTTTT
>16|TRBJ2-2|.|few|TRBV15
CATSRNPRGNTGELFF
TGTGCCACCAGCAGAAATCCGAGGGGAAACACCGGGGAGCTGTTTTTT
>14|TRBJ1-2|.|few|TRBV30
CAWKGRGSLYGYTF
TGTGCCTGGAAAGGGAGGGGATCGCTCTATGGCTACACCTTC
>14|TRBJ2-7|TRBD1|.|TRBV5-1
CASSPQGAAYEQYF
TGCGCCAGCAGCCCACAGGGGGCCGCTTACGAGCAGTACTTC
>10|TRBJ1-2|.|.|TRBV30
CAWGTWGYTF
TGTGCCTGGGGGACATGGGGCTACACCTTC
>15|TRBJ1-1|.|few|TRBV6-5
CASSYSANLNTEAFF
TGTGCCAGCAGTTATTCCGCCAATCTGAACACTGAAGCTTTCTTT
>12|TRBJ2-7|.|.|TRBV4-1
CASSQDGGEQYF
TGCGCCAGCAGCCAAGATGGGGGCGAGCAGTACTTC
>14|TRBJ2-3|TRBD1|.|TRBV6-5
CASSYSGQTMGQYF
TGTGCCAGCAGTTACTCGGGACAGACCATGGGGCAGTATTTT
>17|TRBJ2-6|.|few|TRBV7-9
CASSRPGGGSGANVLTF
TGTGCCAGCAGCCGCCCGGGGGGCGGCTCTGGGGCCAACGTCCTGACTTTC
>13|TRBJ2-5|TRBD1|.|TRBV28
CASRPGTGKTQYF
TGTGCCAGCAGACCCGGGACAGGGAAGACCCAGTACTTC
>16|TRBJ2-5|.|.|TRBV28
CASMYGASTHQETQYF
TGTGCCAGCATGTATGGCGCGTCTACCCACCAAGAGACCCAGTACTTC
>13|TRBJ2-5|.|few|TRBV27
CASRLLGQETQYF
TGTGCCAGCCGGCTCCTCGGCCAAGAGACCCAGTACTTC
>14|TRBJ1-4|TRBD1|few|TRBV30
CAWSVVGGDEKLFF
TGTGCCTGGAGTGTAGTAGGGGGCGATGAAAAACTGTTTTTT
>16|TRBJ2-4|TRBD1|few|TRBV5-1
CASSFLEAGQGHLQYF
TGCGCCAGCAGCTTTCTAGAAGCGGGACAGGGGCACCTTCAGTACTTC
>15|TRBJ2-3|.|few|TRBV5-1
CAAAQTPSSTDTQYF
TGCGCCGCTGCACAGACACCTTCTAGCACAGATACGCAGTATTTT
>18|TRBJ1-6|.|.|TRBV5-4
CASSASSSSTSGNSPLHF
TGTGCCAGCAGCGCCTCGTCATCGTCAACGAGCGGGAATTCACCCCTCCACTTT
>16|TRBJ2-3|TRBD2|.|TRBV10-3
CAISARPAGNTDTQYF
TGTGCCATCAGTGCCAGGCCAGCGGGGAACACAGATACGCAGTATTTT
>16|TRBJ2-3|.|few|TRBV5-1
CASSSNSGISTDTQYF
TGCGCCAGCAGCTCCAACTCGGGGATTAGCACAGATACGCAGTATTTT